This T cell receptor beta chain was identified in a study of tumor-infiltrating lymphocytes in primary liver carcinoma. Synthesis of TCR beta cDNA was carried out from about 500 ng total RNA with a constant-region primer. The TCR beta library was amplified through three nested multiplex PCR rounds in a modified ARM-PCR procedure. The first two PCR rounds, roughly 9 cycles each, used TRBV1-TRBV30 forward primers and a C-beta reverse primer. TCRdb re-called the multiplex PCR reads through MiXCR, storing one row per CDR3 protein. The sample lists 75,000 to 80,000 distinct CDR3 sequences, 65% to 75% occurring once. Both RNA and DNA were isolated together from around 20-30 mg of bulk tissue that had not been sorted. Surgery removed the patients' primary liver carcinoma. Of note for this clonotype: The junction departs from the called germline gene at one end, perhaps through a read error.

CDR1 and CDR2 from the germline V gene are SGHDN and FVKESK. CDR3 size: 15 residues. Sequenced sample: tumor-adjacent normal liver tissue. The V call is TRBV14, the J call TRBJ2-2, with 8 positions matching TRBD1. This TCR came from a man in his forties with primary liver carcinoma and hepatitis B virus infection. CDR3 protein: CASSQGTGHTGELLF. DNA of the CDR3: TGTGCAAGCAGCCAAGGGACAGGACACACCGGGGAGCTGCTTTTT. The full variable domain, completed using reference TRBV14 and TRBJ2-2, is EAGVTQFPSHSVIEKGQTVTLRCDPISGHDNLYWYRRVMGKEIKFLLHFVKESKQDESGMPNNRFLAERTGGTYSTLKVQPAELEDSGVYFCASSQGTGHTGELLFGEGSRLTVL.